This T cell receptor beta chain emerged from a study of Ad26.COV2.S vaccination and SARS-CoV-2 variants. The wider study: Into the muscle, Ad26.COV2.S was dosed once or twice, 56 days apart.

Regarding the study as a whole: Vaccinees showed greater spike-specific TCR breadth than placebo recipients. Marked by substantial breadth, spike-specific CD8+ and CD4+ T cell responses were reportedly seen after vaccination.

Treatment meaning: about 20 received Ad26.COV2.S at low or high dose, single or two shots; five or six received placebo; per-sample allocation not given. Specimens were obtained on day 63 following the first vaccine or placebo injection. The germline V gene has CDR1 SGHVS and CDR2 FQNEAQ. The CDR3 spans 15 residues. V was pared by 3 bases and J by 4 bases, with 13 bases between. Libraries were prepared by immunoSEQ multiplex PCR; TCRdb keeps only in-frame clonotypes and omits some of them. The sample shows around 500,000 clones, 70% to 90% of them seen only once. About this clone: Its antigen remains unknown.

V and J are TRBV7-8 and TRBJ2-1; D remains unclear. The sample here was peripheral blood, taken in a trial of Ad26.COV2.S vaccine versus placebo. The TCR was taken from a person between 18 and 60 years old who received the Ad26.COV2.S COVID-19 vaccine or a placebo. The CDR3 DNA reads TGTGCCAGCAGCTTTTTCTCCCTCCGATACAATGAGCAGTTCTTC. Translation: CASSFFSLRYNEQFF.